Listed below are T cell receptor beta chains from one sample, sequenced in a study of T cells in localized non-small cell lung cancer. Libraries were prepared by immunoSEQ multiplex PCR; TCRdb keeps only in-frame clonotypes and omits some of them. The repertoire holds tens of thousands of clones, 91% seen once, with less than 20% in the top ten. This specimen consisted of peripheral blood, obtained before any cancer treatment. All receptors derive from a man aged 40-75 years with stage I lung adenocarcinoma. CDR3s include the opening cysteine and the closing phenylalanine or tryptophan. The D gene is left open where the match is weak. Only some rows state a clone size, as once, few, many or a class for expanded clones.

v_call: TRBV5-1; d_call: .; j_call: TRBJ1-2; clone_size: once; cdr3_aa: CASSLTGEGRSYGYTF; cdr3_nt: TGCGCCAGCAGCTTAACCGGGGAAGGTAGAAGCTATGGCTACACCTTC
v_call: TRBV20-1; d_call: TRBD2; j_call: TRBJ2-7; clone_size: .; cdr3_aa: CSAIWGGEQYF; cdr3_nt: TGCAGTGCGATCTGGGGGGGCGAGCAGTACTTC
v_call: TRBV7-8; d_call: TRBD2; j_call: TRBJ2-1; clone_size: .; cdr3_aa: CASSPGLAGSGNEQFF; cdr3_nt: TGTGCCAGCAGCCCGGGACTAGCGGGATCCGGCAATGAGCAGTTCTTC
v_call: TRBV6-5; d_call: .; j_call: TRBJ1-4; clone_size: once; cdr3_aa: CASSQGFATNEKLFF; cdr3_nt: TGTGCCAGCAGTCAGGGGTTTGCAACTAATGAAAAACTGTTTTTT
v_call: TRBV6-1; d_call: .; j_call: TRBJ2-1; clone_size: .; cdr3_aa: CASSETLRISYNEQFF; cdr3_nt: TGTGCCAGCAGTGAAACTTTGCGGATCTCCTACAATGAGCAGTTCTTC
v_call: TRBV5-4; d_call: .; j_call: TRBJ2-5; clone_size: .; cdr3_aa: CASRVQGLQETQYF; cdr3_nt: TGTGCCAGCAGGGTACAGGGTCTCCAAGAGACCCAGTACTTC
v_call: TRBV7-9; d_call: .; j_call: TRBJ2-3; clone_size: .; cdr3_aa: CASSTSRTITSTDTQYF; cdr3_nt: TGTGCCAGCAGCACTAGTAGGACTATTACTAGCACAGATACGCAGTATTTT
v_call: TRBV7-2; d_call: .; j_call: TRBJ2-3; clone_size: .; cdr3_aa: CASSLIFEDTQYF; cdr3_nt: TGTGCCAGCAGCTTAATATTCGAAGATACGCAGTATTTT
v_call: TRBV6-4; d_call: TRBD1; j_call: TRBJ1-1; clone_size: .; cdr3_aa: CASSDRDRNFPAFF; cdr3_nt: TGTGCCAGCAGTGACCGGGACAGAAATTTTCCGGCTTTCTTT
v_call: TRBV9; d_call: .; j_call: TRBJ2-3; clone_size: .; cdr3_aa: CASSVDQGGTNTQYF; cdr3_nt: TGTGCCAGCAGCGTAGACCAGGGTGGGACGAATACGCAGTATTTT
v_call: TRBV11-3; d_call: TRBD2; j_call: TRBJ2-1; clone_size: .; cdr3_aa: CASSLTSGPANEQFF; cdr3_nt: TGTGCCAGCAGCTTGACTAGCGGGCCCGCGAATGAGCAGTTCTTC
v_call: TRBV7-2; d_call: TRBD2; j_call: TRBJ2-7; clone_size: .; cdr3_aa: CASSLVPSGPTYEQYF; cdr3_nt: TGTGCCAGCAGCTTAGTTCCTAGCGGACCTACCTACGAGCAGTACTTC
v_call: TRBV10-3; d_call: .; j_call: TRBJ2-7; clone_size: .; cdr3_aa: CAISYSSGTASYEQYF; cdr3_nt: TGTGCCATCAGCTATTCCTCCGGGACCGCGTCCTACGAGCAGTACTTC
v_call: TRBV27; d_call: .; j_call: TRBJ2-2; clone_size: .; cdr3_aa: CASSFATAGELFF; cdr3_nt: TGTGCCAGCAGTTTCGCCACCGCCGGGGAGCTGTTTTTT
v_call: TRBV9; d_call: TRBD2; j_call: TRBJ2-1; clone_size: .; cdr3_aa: CASSSQAGGPSNEQFF; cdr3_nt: TGTGCCAGCAGCTCCCAAGCGGGAGGGCCCTCGAATGAGCAGTTCTTC
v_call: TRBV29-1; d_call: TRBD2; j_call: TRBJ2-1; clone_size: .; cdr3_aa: CSVDILAWGDEQFF; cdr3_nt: TGCAGCGTTGATATACTAGCGTGGGGCGATGAGCAGTTCTTC
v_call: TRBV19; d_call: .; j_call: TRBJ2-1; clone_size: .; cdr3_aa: CASSWGGLHNEQFF; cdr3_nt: TGTGCCAGTAGTTGGGGGGGCCTCCACAATGAGCAGTTCTTC
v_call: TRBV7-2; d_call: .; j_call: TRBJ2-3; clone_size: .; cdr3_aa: CASSLQGYTQYF; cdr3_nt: TGTGCCAGCAGCTTACAGGGATATACGCAGTATTTT
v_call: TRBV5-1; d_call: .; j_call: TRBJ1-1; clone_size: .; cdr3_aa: CASSLAMTNTEAFF; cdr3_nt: TGCGCCAGCAGCTTGGCTATGACGAACACTGAAGCTTTCTTT
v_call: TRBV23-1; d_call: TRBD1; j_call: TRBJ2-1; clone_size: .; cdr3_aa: CASSQDPGTGVFNEQFF; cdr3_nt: TGCGCCAGCAGTCAAGACCCCGGGACAGGGGTATTCAATGAGCAGTTCTTC
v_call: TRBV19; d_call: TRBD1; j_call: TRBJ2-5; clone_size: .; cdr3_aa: CASSKGIPGQGGETQYF; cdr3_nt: TGTGCCAGTAGCAAAGGGATACCGGGACAGGGAGGAGAGACCCAGTACTTC
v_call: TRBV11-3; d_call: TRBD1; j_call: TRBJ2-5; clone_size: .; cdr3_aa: CASSLDGRGTETQYF; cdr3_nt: TGTGCCAGCAGCTTAGATGGCAGGGGGACGGAGACCCAGTACTTC
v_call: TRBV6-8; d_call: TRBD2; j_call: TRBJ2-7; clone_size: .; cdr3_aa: CASTLEGSGGSYEQYF; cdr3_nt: TGTGCCAGCACCCTCGAGGGTAGCGGGGGGTCCTACGAGCAGTACTTC
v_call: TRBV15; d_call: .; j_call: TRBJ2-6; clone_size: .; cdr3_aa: CATSMGNHSGANVLTF; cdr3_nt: TGTGCCACCAGCATGGGGAACCACTCTGGGGCCAACGTCCTGACTTTC
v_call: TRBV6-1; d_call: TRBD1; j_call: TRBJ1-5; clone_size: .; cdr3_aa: CASSPDRGRPQHF; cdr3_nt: TGTGCCAGCAGTCCGGACAGGGGGAGGCCCCAGCATTTT
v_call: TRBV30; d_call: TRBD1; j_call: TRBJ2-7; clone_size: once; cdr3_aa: CAWGQGRIEQYF; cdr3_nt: TGTGCCTGGGGACAGGGACGGATCGAGCAGTACTTC
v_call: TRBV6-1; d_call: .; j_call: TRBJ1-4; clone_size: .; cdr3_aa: CASSIGINEKLFF; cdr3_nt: TGTGCCAGCAGTATCGGGATAAATGAAAAACTGTTTTTT
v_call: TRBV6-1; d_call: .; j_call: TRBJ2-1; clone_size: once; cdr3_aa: CATNPRVFSYNEQFF; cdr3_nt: TGTGCCACCAACCCCAGGGTTTTCTCCTACAATGAGCAGTTCTTC
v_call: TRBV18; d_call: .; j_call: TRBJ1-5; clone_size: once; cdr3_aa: CASSPGQGQPQHF; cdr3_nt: TGTGCCAGCTCACCCGGGCAAGGTCAGCCCCAGCATTTT
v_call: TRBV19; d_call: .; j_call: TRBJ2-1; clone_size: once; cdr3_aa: CASSLQGVEQFF; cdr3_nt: TGTGCCAGTAGCCTACAAGGGGTTGAGCAGTTCTTC
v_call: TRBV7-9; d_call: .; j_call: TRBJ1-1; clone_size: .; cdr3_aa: CASSLAGGWDTEAFF; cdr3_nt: TGTGCCAGCAGCTTAGCCGGGGGATGGGACACTGAAGCTTTCTTT
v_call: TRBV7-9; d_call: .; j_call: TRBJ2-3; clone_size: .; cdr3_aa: CASSLGSTSTDTQYF; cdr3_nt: TGTGCCAGCAGCTTAGGGTCAACTAGCACAGATACGCAGTATTTT
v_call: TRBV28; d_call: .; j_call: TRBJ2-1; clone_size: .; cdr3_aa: CASSSPKINEQFF; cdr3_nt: TGTGCCAGCAGTTCCCCAAAAATAAATGAGCAGTTCTTC
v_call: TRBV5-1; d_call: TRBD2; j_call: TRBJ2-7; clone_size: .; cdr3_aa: CASSLGAGAYEQYF; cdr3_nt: TGCGCCAGCAGCTTGGGAGCGGGAGCGTACGAGCAGTACTTC
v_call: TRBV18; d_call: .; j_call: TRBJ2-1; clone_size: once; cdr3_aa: CASSFSVQNNEQFF; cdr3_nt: TGTGCCAGCTCATTTTCGGTTCAGAACAATGAGCAGTTCTTC
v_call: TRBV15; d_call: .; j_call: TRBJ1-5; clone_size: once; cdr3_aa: CATSRDRLGANQPQHF; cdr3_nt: TGTGCCACCAGCAGAGATCGGCTGGGGGCAAACCAGCCCCAGCATTTT
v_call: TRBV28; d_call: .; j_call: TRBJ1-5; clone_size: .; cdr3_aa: CASSLLGGAEYSNQPQHF; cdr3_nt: TGTGCCAGCAGTTTATTGGGAGGGGCCGAGTATAGCAATCAGCCCCAGCATTTT
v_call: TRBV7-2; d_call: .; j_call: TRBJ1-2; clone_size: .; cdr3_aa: CASNRPNGAGGYTF; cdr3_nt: TGTGCCAGCAACCGCCCCAATGGCGCGGGGGGCTACACCTTC
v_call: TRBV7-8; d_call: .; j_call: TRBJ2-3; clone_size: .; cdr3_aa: CASSRRATDTQYF; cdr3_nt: TGTGCCAGCAGCCGGAGGGCCACAGATACGCAGTATTTT
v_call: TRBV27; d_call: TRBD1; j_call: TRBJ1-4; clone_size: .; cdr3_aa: CASSPPGQFEKLFF; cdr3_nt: TGTGCCAGCAGCCCACCGGGACAGTTTGAAAAACTGTTTTTT
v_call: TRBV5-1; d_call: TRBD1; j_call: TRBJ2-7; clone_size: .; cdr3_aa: CASSYGTGIYEQYF; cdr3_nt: TGCGCCAGCAGCTACGGGACAGGGATCTACGAGCAGTACTTC
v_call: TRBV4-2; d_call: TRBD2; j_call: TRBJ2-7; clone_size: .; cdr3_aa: CASSQGYSGSSEQYF; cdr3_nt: TGTGCCAGCAGCCAAGGTTATAGCGGGAGTAGCGAGCAGTACTTC
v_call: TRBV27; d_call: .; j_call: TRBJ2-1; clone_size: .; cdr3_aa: CASSLSRAVGQFF; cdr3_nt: TGTGCCAGCAGTTTATCCAGAGCGGTTGGACAGTTCTTC
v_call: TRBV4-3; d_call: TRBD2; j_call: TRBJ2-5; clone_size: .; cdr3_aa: CASSQVGGSETQYF; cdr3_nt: TGCGCCAGCAGCCAAGTGGGAGGGTCAGAGACCCAGTACTTC
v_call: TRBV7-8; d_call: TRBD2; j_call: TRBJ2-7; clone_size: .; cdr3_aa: CASSPPTSGAYEQYF; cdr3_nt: TGTGCCAGCAGTCCTCCAACTAGCGGGGCCTACGAGCAGTACTTC
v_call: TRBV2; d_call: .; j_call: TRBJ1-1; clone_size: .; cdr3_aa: CASRRQFEAFF; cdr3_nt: TGTGCCAGCAGACGACAGTTTGAAGCTTTCTTT
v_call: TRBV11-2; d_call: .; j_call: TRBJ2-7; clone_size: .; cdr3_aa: CASSLGHYEQYF; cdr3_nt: TGTGCCAGCAGCTTAGGACACTACGAGCAGTACTTC
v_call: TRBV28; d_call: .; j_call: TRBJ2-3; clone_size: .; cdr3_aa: CASRGTDKGTDTQYF; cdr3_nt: TGTGCCAGCAGAGGGACGGACAAAGGTACAGATACGCAGTATTTT
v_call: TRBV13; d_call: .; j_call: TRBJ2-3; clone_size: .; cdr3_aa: CAAPSGSTDTQYF; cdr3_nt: TGTGCCGCACCTTCGGGTAGCACAGATACGCAGTATTTT
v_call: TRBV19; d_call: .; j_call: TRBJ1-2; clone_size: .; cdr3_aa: CASTPSVGSPPHGYTF; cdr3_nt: TGTGCCAGTACCCCTTCGGTCGGCTCCCCGCCTCATGGCTACACCTTC
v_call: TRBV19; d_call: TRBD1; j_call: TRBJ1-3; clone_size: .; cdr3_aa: CASSRDRGSGNTIYF; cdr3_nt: TGTGCCAGTAGTAGGGACAGGGGTTCTGGAAACACCATATATTTT
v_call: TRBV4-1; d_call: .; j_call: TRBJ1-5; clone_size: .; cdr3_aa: CASSQEGQINQPQHF; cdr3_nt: TGCGCCAGCAGCCAAGAGGGGCAGATCAATCAGCCCCAGCATTTT
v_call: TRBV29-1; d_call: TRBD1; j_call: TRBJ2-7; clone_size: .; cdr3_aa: CSVELGPRPRPSTGALYYEQYF; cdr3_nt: TGCAGCGTTGAACTCGGGCCCCGGCCCCGACCTTCAACAGGGGCACTCTACTACGAGCAGTACTTC
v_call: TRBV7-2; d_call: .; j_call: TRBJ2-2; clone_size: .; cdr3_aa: CASTRLHYTGELFF; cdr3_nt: TGTGCCAGCACCAGACTCCACTACACCGGGGAGCTGTTTTTT